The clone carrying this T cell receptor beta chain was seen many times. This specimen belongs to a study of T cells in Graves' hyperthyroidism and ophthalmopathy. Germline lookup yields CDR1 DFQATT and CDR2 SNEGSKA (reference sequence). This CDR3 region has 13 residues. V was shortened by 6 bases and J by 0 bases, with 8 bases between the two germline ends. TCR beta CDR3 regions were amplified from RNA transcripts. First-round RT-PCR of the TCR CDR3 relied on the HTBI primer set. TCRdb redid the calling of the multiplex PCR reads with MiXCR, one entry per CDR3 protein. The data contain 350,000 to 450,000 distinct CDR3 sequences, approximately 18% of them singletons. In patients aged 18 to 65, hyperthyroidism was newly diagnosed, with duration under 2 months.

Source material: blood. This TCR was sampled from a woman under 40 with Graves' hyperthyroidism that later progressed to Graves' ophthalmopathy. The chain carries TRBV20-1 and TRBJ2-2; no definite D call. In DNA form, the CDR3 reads TGCAGTGCGAGATTTCCGAACACCGGGGAGCTGTTTTTT. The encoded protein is CSARFPNTGELFF.